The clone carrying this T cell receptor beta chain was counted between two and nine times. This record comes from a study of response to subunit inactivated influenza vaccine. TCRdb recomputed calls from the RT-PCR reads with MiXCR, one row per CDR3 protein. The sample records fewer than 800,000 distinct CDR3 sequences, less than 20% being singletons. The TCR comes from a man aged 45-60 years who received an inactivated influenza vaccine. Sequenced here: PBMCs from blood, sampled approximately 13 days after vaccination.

Here the CDR3 DNA reads TGTGCCAGCACCGCCCGGACTAGCGCCAATGAGCAGTTCTTC. It is translated as CASTARTSANEQFF. J is TRBJ2-1 and V is TRBV2; 9 bases match TRBD2. From germline, CDR1 is SNHLY and CDR2 FYNNEI. This CDR3 is 14 amino acids long. V trimming: 7 bases; J trimming: 6 bases; junction bases outside the gene matches: 7.